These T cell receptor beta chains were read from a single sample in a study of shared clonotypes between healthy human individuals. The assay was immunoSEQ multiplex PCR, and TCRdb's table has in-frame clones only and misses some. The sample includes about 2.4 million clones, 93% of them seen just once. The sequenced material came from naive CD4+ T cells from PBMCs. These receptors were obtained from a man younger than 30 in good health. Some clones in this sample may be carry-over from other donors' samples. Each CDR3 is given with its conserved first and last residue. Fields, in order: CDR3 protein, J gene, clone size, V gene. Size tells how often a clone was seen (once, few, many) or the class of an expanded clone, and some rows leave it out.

CDR3 protein: CASSQDRGPIQETQYF
J gene: TRBJ2-5
clone size: .
V gene: TRBV4-1

CDR3 protein: CASRDRSSYEQYF
J gene: TRBJ2-7
clone size: .
V gene: TRBV6-1

CDR3 protein: CASSFPASGANVLTF
J gene: TRBJ2-6
clone size: .
V gene: TRBV5-4

CDR3 protein: CAISEAVAAYNEQFF
J gene: TRBJ2-1
clone size: once
V gene: TRBV10-3

CDR3 protein: CASSPGQGYGYTF
J gene: TRBJ1-2
clone size: few
V gene: TRBV19

CDR3 protein: CASSPGPTPPTEAFF
J gene: TRBJ1-1
clone size: few
V gene: TRBV25-1

CDR3 protein: CASSLTRSTDTQYF
J gene: TRBJ2-3
clone size: .
V gene: TRBV5-6

CDR3 protein: CASGPGQSYEQYF
J gene: TRBJ2-7
clone size: .
V gene: TRBV28

CDR3 protein: CASSLEAITLLGANVLTF
J gene: TRBJ2-6
clone size: .
V gene: TRBV5-1

CDR3 protein: CASSKTGQGEGGYTF
J gene: TRBJ1-2
clone size: .
V gene: TRBV2

CDR3 protein: CASSFGQGGHQPQHF
J gene: TRBJ1-5
clone size: .
V gene: TRBV28

CDR3 protein: CASIPSSGRNEQFF
J gene: TRBJ2-1
clone size: .
V gene: TRBV7-9

CDR3 protein: CASRESGSYEQYF
J gene: TRBJ2-7
clone size: .
V gene: TRBV19

CDR3 protein: CASSPRPPVAGGVDTQYF
J gene: TRBJ2-3
clone size: once
V gene: TRBV4-3

CDR3 protein: CASSQDMGASETQYF
J gene: TRBJ2-5
clone size: .
V gene: TRBV4-1

CDR3 protein: CASSSLTYTGTANTEAFF
J gene: TRBJ1-1
clone size: .
V gene: TRBV7-9

CDR3 protein: CASSPGLRRDGYTF
J gene: TRBJ1-2
clone size: once
V gene: TRBV18

CDR3 protein: CASSSSPRGRHTGELFF
J gene: TRBJ2-2
clone size: once
V gene: TRBV7-2

CDR3 protein: CAWSDSTRGAGYTF
J gene: TRBJ1-2
clone size: .
V gene: TRBV30

CDR3 protein: CSAEDREFGTGELFF
J gene: TRBJ2-2
clone size: .
V gene: TRBV29-1

CDR3 protein: CASSFPELTGVVAEAFF
J gene: TRBJ1-1
clone size: .
V gene: TRBV28

CDR3 protein: CASTPQVSNQPQHF
J gene: TRBJ1-5
clone size: .
V gene: TRBV6-6

CDR3 protein: CAGSGTSGYEQYF
J gene: TRBJ2-7
clone size: .
V gene: TRBV30

CDR3 protein: CASSIVLLPQETQYF
J gene: TRBJ2-5
clone size: .
V gene: TRBV19

CDR3 protein: CASSLDFRNPLDEQFF
J gene: TRBJ2-1
clone size: .
V gene: TRBV5-1

CDR3 protein: CASSARTGPSYEQYF
J gene: TRBJ2-7
clone size: .
V gene: TRBV9

CDR3 protein: CASSPRGGERYNEQFF
J gene: TRBJ2-1
clone size: .
V gene: TRBV2

CDR3 protein: CASSAEQGAHGYTF
J gene: TRBJ1-2
clone size: .
V gene: TRBV9

CDR3 protein: CASRWDSEKLFF
J gene: TRBJ1-4
clone size: .
V gene: TRBV28

CDR3 protein: CASSSRASGGNEQFF
J gene: TRBJ2-1
clone size: .
V gene: TRBV5-1

CDR3 protein: CASSLTIPFGDEQFF
J gene: TRBJ2-1
clone size: .
V gene: TRBV5-1

CDR3 protein: CASSERFDRDPPQHF
J gene: TRBJ1-5
clone size: .
V gene: TRBV6-1

CDR3 protein: CASTLPAHTEAFF
J gene: TRBJ1-1
clone size: few
V gene: TRBV18

CDR3 protein: CASSRSPSGIYNEQFF
J gene: TRBJ2-1
clone size: .
V gene: TRBV11-2

CDR3 protein: CAWKGGRARDEQFF
J gene: TRBJ2-1
clone size: .
V gene: TRBV30

CDR3 protein: CASSFLTRGADETQYF
J gene: TRBJ2-5
clone size: once
V gene: TRBV28

CDR3 protein: CASSSDRLHYNEQFF
J gene: TRBJ2-1
clone size: .
V gene: TRBV11-2

CDR3 protein: CASSLGGTEPYEQYF
J gene: TRBJ2-7
clone size: .
V gene: TRBV5-1

CDR3 protein: CASSLSGLAGGHPGELFF
J gene: TRBJ2-2
clone size: .
V gene: TRBV5-1

CDR3 protein: CASTSPNGEAFF
J gene: TRBJ1-1
clone size: .
V gene: TRBV7-9

CDR3 protein: CASSDEGALSGNTIYF
J gene: TRBJ1-3
clone size: .
V gene: TRBV2

CDR3 protein: CASSLGVAGDTQYF
J gene: TRBJ2-3
clone size: .
V gene: TRBV7-3

CDR3 protein: CASSNGGAGADTQYF
J gene: TRBJ2-3
clone size: .
V gene: TRBV5-4

CDR3 protein: CAISDGLNEKLFF
J gene: TRBJ1-4
clone size: .
V gene: TRBV10-3

CDR3 protein: CASSYGTGGYGYTF
J gene: TRBJ1-2
clone size: .
V gene: TRBV6-5

CDR3 protein: CASSYFRGGTEAFF
J gene: TRBJ1-1
clone size: once
V gene: TRBV6-6

CDR3 protein: CASSSGAVSGNTIYF
J gene: TRBJ1-3
clone size: .
V gene: TRBV5-1

CDR3 protein: CASSEETSVGAWYEQYF
J gene: TRBJ2-7
clone size: once
V gene: TRBV5-1

CDR3 protein: CSGRFSHQETQYF
J gene: TRBJ2-5
clone size: .
V gene: TRBV29-1

CDR3 protein: CASSPGTSGNNEQFF
J gene: TRBJ2-1
clone size: .
V gene: TRBV5-1

CDR3 protein: CASLTGDSNQPQHF
J gene: TRBJ1-5
clone size: .
V gene: TRBV4-2

CDR3 protein: CASSVGYEQYF
J gene: TRBJ2-7
clone size: once
V gene: TRBV6-1

CDR3 protein: CASSLAQGVSSYEQYF
J gene: TRBJ2-7
clone size: once
V gene: TRBV7-9

CDR3 protein: CASSPPSGRALYEQFF
J gene: TRBJ2-1
clone size: .
V gene: TRBV4-2

CDR3 protein: CASSVGLNVRNGYTF
J gene: TRBJ1-2
clone size: .
V gene: TRBV6-5

CDR3 protein: CASTELAGDRSYEQYF
J gene: TRBJ2-7
clone size: .
V gene: TRBV28

CDR3 protein: CASINSPGNTEAFF
J gene: TRBJ1-1
clone size: once
V gene: TRBV19

CDR3 protein: CASSEGPGWGPGPQHF
J gene: TRBJ1-5
clone size: once
V gene: TRBV6-1